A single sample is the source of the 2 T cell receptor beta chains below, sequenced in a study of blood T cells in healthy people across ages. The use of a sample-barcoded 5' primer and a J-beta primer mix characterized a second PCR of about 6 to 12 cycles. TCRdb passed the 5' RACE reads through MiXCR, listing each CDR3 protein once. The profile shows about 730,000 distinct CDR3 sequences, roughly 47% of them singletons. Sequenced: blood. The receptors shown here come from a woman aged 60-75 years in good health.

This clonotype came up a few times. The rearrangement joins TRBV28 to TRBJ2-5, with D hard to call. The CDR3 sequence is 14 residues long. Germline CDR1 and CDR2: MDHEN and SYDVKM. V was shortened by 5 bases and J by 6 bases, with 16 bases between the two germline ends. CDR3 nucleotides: TGTGCCAGCAGTCCGGTGACGGACCTCAAGACCCAGTACTTC. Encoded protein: CASSPVTDLKTQYF. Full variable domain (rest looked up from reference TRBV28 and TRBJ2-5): DVKVTQSSRYLVKRTGEKVFLECVQDMDHENMFWYRQDPGLGLRLIYFSYDVKMKEKGDIPEGYSVSREKKERFSLILESASTNQTSMYLCASSPVTDLKTQYFGPGTRLLVL.

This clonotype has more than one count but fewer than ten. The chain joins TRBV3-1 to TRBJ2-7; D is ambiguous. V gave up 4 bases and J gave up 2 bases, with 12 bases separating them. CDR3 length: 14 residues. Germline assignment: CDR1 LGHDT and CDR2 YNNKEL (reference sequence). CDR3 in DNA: TGTGCCAGCAGCCGTACCCTGGGCCCCTACGAGCAGTACTTC. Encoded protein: CASSRTLGPYEQYF.